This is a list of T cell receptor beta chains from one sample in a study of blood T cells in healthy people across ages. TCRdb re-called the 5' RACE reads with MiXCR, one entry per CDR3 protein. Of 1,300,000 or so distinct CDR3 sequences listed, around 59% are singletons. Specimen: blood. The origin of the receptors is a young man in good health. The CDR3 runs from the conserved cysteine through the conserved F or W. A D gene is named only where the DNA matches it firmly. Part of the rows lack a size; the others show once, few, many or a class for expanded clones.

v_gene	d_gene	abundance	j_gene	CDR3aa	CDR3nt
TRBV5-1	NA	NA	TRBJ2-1	CASTPAGGRDEQFF	TGCGCCAGCACCCCTGCTGGGGGGAGAGATGAGCAGTTCTTC
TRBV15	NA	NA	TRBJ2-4	CATSSRKLTEISQQYF	TGTGCCACCAGCAGTCGCAAATTGACGGAAATTAGCCAGCAGTACTTC
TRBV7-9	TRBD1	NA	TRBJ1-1	CASSSPDRGGPEAFF	TGTGCCAGCAGCTCCCCCGACAGGGGGGGACCTGAAGCTTTCTTT
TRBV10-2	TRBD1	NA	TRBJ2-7	CASSDQDRGQGEQYF	TGCGCCAGCAGTGATCAGGACAGGGGGCAAGGCGAGCAGTACTTC
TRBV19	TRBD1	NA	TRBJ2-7	CASSIRGNEQYF	TGTGCCAGTAGTATCAGGGGGAACGAGCAGTACTTC
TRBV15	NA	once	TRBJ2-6	CVTSRDITGANVLTF	TGTGTCACCAGCAGAGATATTACTGGGGCCAACGTCCTGACTTTC
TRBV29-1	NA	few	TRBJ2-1	CSADSELYNEQFF	TGCAGCGCTGACTCTGAGCTCTACAATGAGCAGTTCTTC
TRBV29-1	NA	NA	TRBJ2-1	CSVETGIATNEQFF	TGCAGCGTTGAAACCGGGATTGCCACCAATGAGCAGTTCTTC
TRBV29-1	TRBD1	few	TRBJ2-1	CSVSRDRGPWEQFF	TGCAGCGTTTCCCGGGACAGGGGGCCATGGGAGCAGTTCTTC
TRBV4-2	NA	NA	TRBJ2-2	CASSQERSTGELFF	TGTGCCAGCAGCCAAGAGAGGAGTACCGGGGAGCTGTTTTTT
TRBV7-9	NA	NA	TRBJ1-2	CASSSRTSYGYTF	TGTGCCAGCAGCTCCAGGACCTCCTATGGCTACACCTTC
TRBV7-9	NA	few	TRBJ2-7	CASSFDRLAYEQYF	TGTGCCAGCAGCTTCGACCGACTAGCCTACGAGCAGTACTTC
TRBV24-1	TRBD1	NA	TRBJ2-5	CATSDRDRVQETQYF	TGTGCCACCAGTGACCGGGACAGGGTTCAAGAGACCCAGTACTTC
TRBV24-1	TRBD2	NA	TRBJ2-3	CATSVPQIATSGVSDTQYF	TGTGCCACCAGTGTACCTCAAATTGCCACTAGCGGGGTTTCAGATACGCAGTATTTT
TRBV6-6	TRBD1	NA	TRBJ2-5	CASNRDRSIKETQYF	TGTGCCAGCAACCGGGACAGGTCAATTAAAGAGACCCAGTACTTC
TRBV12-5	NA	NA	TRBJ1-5	CASGPGNSNQPQHF	TGTGCTAGTGGCCCCGGTAATAGCAATCAGCCCCAGCATTTT
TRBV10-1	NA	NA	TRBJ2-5	CASSRDQGGLATQYF	TGCGCCAGCAGTCGGGATCAGGGCGGCCTCGCGACCCAGTACTTC
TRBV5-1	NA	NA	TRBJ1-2	CASSLDGSSGYTF	TGCGCCAGCAGCTTGGACGGGAGTAGTGGCTACACCTTC